A single sample gave rise to the 30 T cell receptor beta chains below, sequenced in a study of CD8+CD57+ T cells in acquired aplastic anemia. Before being chosen for sequencing, patients had shown CD8+CD57+ cell expansion by flow cytometry. Profiles of TCR beta VDJ and CDR3 were generated from a genomic DNA template. TCRdb reprocessed the reads via MiXCR and lists one record per CDR3 protein. The table lists approximately 59,000 distinct CDR3 sequences, just over 55% of them singletons. The sequencing sample was made of sorted CD4+, CD8+, or CD8+CD57+ T cells (not recorded which) from PBMCs. The source of these receptors is a human donor with aplastic anemia.

This clonotype showed up many times. The chain recombines TRBV6-4 with TRBJ2-2, with a tentative D call TRBD1 (7 bases). Germline CDR1 MRHNA, CDR2 SNTAGT. This CDR3 contains 14 residues. Trimming removed 4 bases at V and 5 bases at J, with 11 bases between. The CDR3 coding sequence is TGTGCCAGCAGTGCCAGGGGGGATACCGGGGAGCTGTTTTTT. This gives the protein CASSARGDTGELFF.

This clonotype came up many times. V and J are TRBV4-2 and TRBJ1-6; D gene unclear. Trimming pared 0 bases from V and 2 bases from J, leaving 11 bases between. The CDR3 runs 17 residues. Germline values: CDR1 LGHNA, CDR2 YNFKEQ. CDR3 residues: CASSQEGMAAYNSPLHF. DNA of the CDR3: TGTGCCAGCAGCCAAGAGGGAATGGCAGCCTATAATTCACCCCTCCACTTT.

This chain uses TRBV29-1 with TRBJ2-1; D is perhaps TRBD1 or TRBD2 (6 bases each). The CDR3 is made up of 14 amino acids. V lost 7 bases and J lost 6, with 19 bases in between. Germline assignment: CDR1 SQVTM and CDR2 ANQGSEA. This CDR3 reads CSAKGGPKGNEQFF. The CDR3 DNA is TGCAGCGCGAAGGGGGGTCCAAAAGGCAATGAGCAGTTCTTC.

Ten or more counts support this clonotype. Here the CDR3 DNA reads TGTGCCAGCAGCCCTCCTCCCGGGACAGCAAACTATGGCTACACCTTC. This gives the protein CASSPPPGTANYGYTF. This sequence joins TRBV11-2 and TRBJ1-2; TRBD1 matches at 7 bases. Per the germline V gene, CDR1 is SGHAT and CDR2 is FQNNGV. This CDR3 comprises 16 residues. Losses at the gene ends were 5 bases for V and 2 bases for J; bases not matched to a gene: 11.

This clonotype was counted ten times or more. The chain carries TRBV9 and TRBJ1-1; 7 nucleotides align to TRBD1. The CDR3 totals 15 residues. Trimming removed 3 bases from V and 4 bases from J; junction bases left unmatched: 9. Germline V gene sequence: CDR1 SGDLS, CDR2 YYNGEE. The CDR3 nucleotides are TGTGCCAGCAGCGCTTCTGGGGCAGGGGGCACTGAAGCTTTCTTT. This translates into CASSASGAGGTEAFF.

In its sample, this clonotype was seen many times. The chain recombines TRBV19 with TRBJ2-1; 8 bases match TRBD1. This CDR3 is 14 amino acids long. With 5 bases clipped from V and 4 bases from J, the junction kept 4 bases outside the gene matches. CDR1 and CDR2 from the germline V gene are LNHDA and SQIVND (reference sequence). The CDR3 loop is CASSFRQGYNEQFF. The CDR3 coding sequence is TGTGCCAGTAGTTTTCGACAGGGGTACAATGAGCAGTTCTTC.

This clonotype was counted many times. In nucleotides, the CDR3 is TGTGCCAGCAGTGCGGGACAGCGTGAGCAGTTCTTC. This codes for CASSAGQREQFF. V usage is TRBV6-1 and J usage is TRBJ2-1; 7 nucleotides match TRBD1. The length of the CDR3 is 12 residues. After removal of 4 bases from V and 9 bases from J, the junction contained 3 bases not matched to a gene. From germline, CDR1 is MNHNS and CDR2 SASEGT.

There are a few counts of this clonotype. The chain uses TRBV7-6 and TRBJ2-3; possible D gene TRBD2, 6 bases. V shed 2 bases and J shed 0 bases, with 12 bases lying between them. The CDR3 is 16 residues long. Germline values: CDR1 SGHVS, CDR2 FNYEAQ. CDR3 DNA: TGTGCCAGCAGCTTAAGGTTCGGGAGAAGCACAGATACGCAGTATTTT. It yields the protein CASSLRFGRSTDTQYF.

The CDR3: CSARPGGRDTEAFF. The CDR3 DNA is TGCAGTGCTAGACCAGGGGGCAGGGACACTGAAGCTTTCTTT. V and J are TRBV20-1 and TRBJ1-1; 8 nucleotides match TRBD1. This CDR3 has 14 amino acids. In germline, CDR1 is DFQATT, CDR2 SNEGSKA (reference sequence). With V trimmed by 2 bases and J by 3 bases, 5 bases remained unmatched.

Many counts were recorded for this clonotype. J is TRBJ2-5 and V is TRBV2; D tentatively fits TRBD1 or TRBD2 (5 bases each). Germline assignment: CDR1 SNHLY and CDR2 FYNNEI. V shed 8 bases and J shed 10 bases, with 23 bases lying between them. This CDR3 comprises 14 residues. DNA for the CDR3: TGTGCCAGCCATTTGACTGGTGATGAGGGGAGCCAGTACTTC. It encodes CASHLTGDEGSQYF.

The chain carries TRBV29-1 and TRBJ1-2, with D possibly being TRBD1 (5 bases). This CDR3 contains 11 residues. Germline CDR1 SQVTM, CDR2 ANQGSEA. With 5 bases removed from V and 3 bases from J, the gap between germline ends came to 7 bases. CDR3 region: CSVMGDYGYTF. The CDR3 DNA sequence: TGCAGCGTTATGGGGGACTATGGCTACACCTTC.

The J gene is TRBJ2-7, the V gene TRBV10-3, with 7 bases matching TRBD2. The CDR3 runs to 14 residues. Unmatched junction bases numbered 2, after V lost 0 bases and J lost 3 bases. Germline lookup yields CDR1 ENHRY and CDR2 SYGVKD. The CDR3 protein is CAISESGGGYEQYF. The CDR3 nucleotides are TGTGCCATCAGTGAGTCTGGCGGGGGCTACGAGCAGTACTTC.

Points on this clonotype: A much larger clone lies a single base off, so this may be a read error. The chain recombines TRBV3-1 with TRBJ1-1; possible D gene TRBD1, 6 bases. The CDR3 length is 15 residues. Germline V gene data show CDR1 as LGHDT and CDR2 as YNNKEL (reference sequence). CDR3 in amino acids: CASSQGRGRGTGAFF. CDR3 nucleotides: TGTGCCAGCAGCCAAGGAAGGGGGAGAGGCACTGGAGCTTTCTTT.

The chain joins TRBV7-6 to TRBJ2-5; 10 bases map to TRBD2. Unmatched junction bases numbered 6, after V lost 1 base and J lost 1 base. There are 17 residues in the CDR3. Germline CDR1 and CDR2: SGHVS and FNYEAQ. DNA of the CDR3: TGTGCCAGCAGCTTAGGGGCTAGCGGGGGTTTCCAAGAGACCCAGTACTTC. Amino acids: CASSLGASGGFQETQYF.

The V gene is TRBV15, the J gene TRBJ2-5, with 10 nucleotides matching TRBD1. Germline loops: CDR1 LNHNV, CDR2 YYDKDF (reference sequence). Trimming at V came to 7 bases and at J to 5 bases, leaving 13 bases not matched to a gene. CDR3 length: 16 residues. CDR3 nucleotides: TGTGCCACCACCAAGCCGGGACAGGGGTTAAGGGAGACCCAGTACTTC. Translating it yields CATTKPGQGLRETQYF.

This clonotype was counted ten times or more. The chain is built from TRBV4-1 and TRBJ2-7; possible D gene TRBD1, 6 bases. Trimming stripped 0 bases from V and 4 bases from J, with 10 bases between. The CDR3 runs 14 residues. Germline V gives CDR1 MGHRA, CDR2 YSYEKL. CDR3 residues: CASSQDRDKYEQYV. CDR3 in DNA: TGCGCCAGCAGCCAAGACCGGGACAAGTACGAGCAGTACGTC.

Concerning this clonotype: The junction departs from the called germline gene at one end, perhaps through a read error. This chain connects TRBV28 to TRBJ1-1; TRBD1 might be the D (5 bases). Looked up from germline, CDR1 is MDHEN and CDR2 is SYDVKM. There are 14 residues in the CDR3. The CDR3 coding sequence is TGCGCCAGCAGCTTAGACCAAGGGGACGCTGAAGCTTTCTTT. Translation gives CASSLDQGDAEAFF.

The chain has TRBV7-8 and TRBJ2-7; tentatively, D is TRBD2 (7 bases). The V gene's germline CDR1 is SGHVS and CDR2 FQNEAQ. CDR3 length: 14 residues. V was pared by 1 base and J by 10 bases, with 17 bases between. CDR3: CASSLGAGEGVQYF. CDR3 nucleotide sequence: TGTGCCAGCAGCTTAGGTGCGGGGGAGGGGGTCCAGTACTTC.

In its sample, this clonotype ranks as medium-sized. This chain links TRBV19 with TRBJ1-1, with TRBD1 as a possible D gene (6 bases). Germline V lookup: CDR1 LNHDA, CDR2 SQIVND (reference sequence). CDR3 length equals 15 residues. Trimming cost V 4 bases and J 6 bases, with 18 bases left between them. CDR3 loop: CASSKGEAGEAEAFF. CDR3 coding DNA: TGTGCCAGTAGTAAAGGAGAAGCAGGGGAGGCTGAAGCTTTCTTT.

Comments on this clonotype: An end of the junction differs from the germline gene, which may be a read error. This chain uses TRBV7-7 with TRBJ1-3; D unclear. Germline CDR1 SSHAT, CDR2 FNYEAQ (reference sequence). This CDR3 contains 11 residues. In DNA, the CDR3 is TGTGCTAGCAGCCTCCGAAACACCATATATTTT. This sequence encodes CASSLRNTIYF.

This clonotype has at least ten counts. The chain has TRBV6-2 or TRBV6-3 and TRBJ2-7; D gene uncertain. The CDR3 contains 14 residues. From germline, CDR1 is MNHEY and CDR2 SVGEGT. V was cut by 2 bases and J by 2 bases, with 10 bases left in between. The CDR3 DNA reads as TGTGCCAGCAGTTACAAGGAATCCCCCTACGAGCAGTACTTC. Translated, it gives CASSYKESPYEQYF.

To note about this clonotype: A much larger clone lies a single base off, so this may be a read error. Here the CDR3 omits its conserved ending phenylalanine or tryptophan, so a read error is the likely source. The chain recombines TRBV4-1 with TRBJ1-1; possible D gene TRBD1, 6 bases. With 0 bases removed from V and 1 base from J, the gap between germline ends came to 15 bases. The germline V gene has CDR1 MGHRA and CDR2 YSYEKL. The CDR3 covers 17 residues. CDR3 bases: TGCGCCAGCAGCCAAGAAGCGAAACCGGGACAGAACACTGAAGCTTTCCTT. It translates to CASSQEAKPGQNTEAFL.

The CDR3 protein is CASRSGRAEVGEQFF. CDR3 nucleotide sequence: TGTGCCAGCAGGTCCGGGAGGGCCGAAGTGGGTGAGCAGTTCTTC. The rearrangement links TRBV2 to TRBJ2-1, with 8 bases fitting TRBD2. Per germline, CDR1 SNHLY and CDR2 FYNNEI. The CDR3 covers 15 residues. Losses at the gene ends were 6 bases for V and 9 bases for J; bases not matched to a gene: 13. The full variable domain, in which reference TRBV2 and TRBJ2-1 provide the parts outside the CDR3, is EPEVTQTPSHQVTQMGQEVILRCVPISNHLYFYWYRQILGQKVEFLVSFYNNEISEKSEIFDDQFSVERPDGSNFTLKIRSTKLEDSAMYFCASRSGRAEVGEQFFGPGTRLTVL.

The chain is built from TRBV2 and TRBJ1-2; D is possibly TRBD1 (5 bases). The CDR3 length is 13 residues. With 5 bases removed from V and 0 bases from J, the gap between germline ends came to 7 bases. From germline, CDR1 is SNHLY and CDR2 FYNNEI. CDR3 sequence reads: CASSRQPNYGYTF. DNA for the CDR3: TGTGCCAGCAGTCGACAGCCTAACTATGGCTACACCTTC.

V is TRBV4-1 and J is TRBJ1-1; 10 bases fit TRBD1. The CDR3 runs 18 residues. The germline CDR1 and CDR2 sequences are MGHRA and YSYEKL. V was pared by 0 bases and J by 0 bases, with 7 bases of the junction left unmatched. CDR3 residues: CASSQEEGQGLMNTEAFF. CDR3 coding DNA: TGCGCCAGCAGCCAAGAGGAGGGACAGGGGCTCATGAACACTGAAGCTTTCTTT.

This clonotype was detected many times. The rearrangement links TRBV6-1 to TRBJ2-1; TRBD1 matches 7 bases. V shed 8 bases and J 6 bases; nucleotides not matched to a gene: 7. This CDR3 is built from 13 residues. Germline V gene data show CDR1 as MNHNS and CDR2 as SASEGT. The chain's CDR3 is CASGTGDLNEQFF. The CDR3 bases are TGTGCCAGCGGAACAGGGGACCTCAATGAGCAGTTCTTC.

This clonotype showed up just once. The CDR3 protein is CASLDLGSYEQYV. For the CDR3, the DNA is TGTGCCAGCTTGGATCTAGGCTCCTACGAGCAGTACGTC. J is TRBJ2-7 and V is TRBV25-1, with no clear D. V lost 8 bases, J lost 0 bases, and 11 bases lay in between. The V gene's germline CDR1 is MGHDK and CDR2 SYGVNS. The CDR3 spans 13 residues.

This chain links TRBV20-1 with TRBJ2-6; TRBD1 aligns across 10 bases. The trim removed 5 bases at V and 2 bases at J, leaving 3 bases unmatched. CDR3 length: 15 residues. Germline values: CDR1 DFQATT, CDR2 SNEGSKA (reference sequence). Written as DNA, the CDR3 is TGCAGTGCTCTCGGACAGGGGGCTGGGGCCAACGTCCTGACTTTC. It specifies CSALGQGAGANVLTF.

This rearrangement joins TRBV7-9 to TRBJ2-5; D uncertain. V was cut by 5 bases and J by 5 bases, with 12 bases left in between. The CDR3 loop spans 13 amino acids. Germline V gene lookup returns CDR1 SEHNR and CDR2 FQNEAQ (reference sequence). The CDR3 region has the DNA TGTGCCAGCAGCGTAGGGAACTCGGAGACCCAGTACTTC. It codes for CASSVGNSETQYF.

This chain uses TRBV2 with TRBJ1-2; D possibly corresponds to TRBD1 (6 bases). V was pared by 6 bases and J by 6 bases, with 17 bases between. The CDR3 length is 14 residues. Germline V gene lookup returns CDR1 SNHLY and CDR2 FYNNEI. In DNA, the CDR3 is TGTGCCAGCAGCCCTCGGCAGGGGATAGATGGCTACACCTTC. Translating gives CASSPRQGIDGYTF.